The 15 T cell receptor beta chains listed next were all sequenced from one sample in a study of cytomegalovirus exposure and HLA in healthy donors. The PCR employed 60 Vbeta primers together with 13 Jbeta primers. Libraries were prepared by immunoSEQ multiplex PCR; TCRdb keeps only in-frame clonotypes and omits some of them. The sample contains about 120,000 clones, 81% of which appear only once. The sequenced sample consisted of PBMCs. The receptors derive from a woman in her 30s in good health and CMV-seronegative.

The gene calls are TRBV10-3 and TRBJ1-2; maybe TRBD1 (5 bases). V was shortened by 7 bases and J by 4 bases, with 16 bases between the two germline ends. The V gene's germline CDR1 is ENHRY and CDR2 SYGVKD. The CDR3 sequence is 14 residues long. CDR3 region: CAINEGQGTYGYTF. The CDR3 coding sequence is TGTGCCATCAACGAAGGGCAGGGAACCTATGGCTACACCTTC.

The chain has TRBV10-2 and TRBJ2-2; maybe TRBD1 (7 bases). Germline V gene sequence: CDR1 WSHSY, CDR2 SAAADI. The V end lost 6 bases, the J end lost 7 bases, and 15 bases lay between the germline ends. This CDR3 has 14 residues. The CDR3 nucleotides are TGCGCCAGCAGGGGAGGACAGGCTGGCGGGGAGCTGTTTTTT. It codes for CASRGGQAGGELFF.

The J gene is TRBJ2-5, the V gene TRBV5-5; the match to TRBD1 covers 9 bases. The CDR3 has 14 amino acids. CDR1 is SGHKS, CDR2 YYEKEE, per germline (reference sequence). With 2 bases clipped from V and 3 bases from J, the junction kept 2 bases outside the gene matches. The CDR3 spells CASSFRTGEETQYF. CDR3 nucleotide sequence: TGTGCCAGCAGCTTCCGGACAGGGGAAGAGACCCAGTACTTC.

V usage is TRBV28 and J usage is TRBJ1-1; D is unresolved. Germline CDR1 is MDHEN and CDR2 is SYDVKM. The CDR3 has 15 residues. V dropped 6 bases and J dropped 0 bases, with 14 bases sitting between them. The CDR3 DNA follows: TGTGCCAGCAGGCACGCTTACGAGATGAACACTGAAGCTTTCTTT. Translating gives CASRHAYEMNTEAFF.

The chain couples TRBV5-1 to TRBJ2-3; possible D gene TRBD2, 5 bases. V lost 5 bases to trimming and J lost 3 bases, with 25 bases between them. The V gene's germline CDR1 is SGHRS and CDR2 YFSETQ. This CDR3 region has 18 residues. CDR3 bases: TGCGCCAGCAGATACCGTGTGGGAGTGATGGAAGCGACAGATACGCAGTATTTT. It specifies CASRYRVGVMEATDTQYF.

This clone has only a few counts. The chain employs TRBV5-1 and TRBJ1-5; D ambiguous. The V gene's germline CDR1 is SGHRS and CDR2 YFSETQ. CDR3 length: 13 amino acids. V shed 0 bases and J shed 7 bases, with 8 bases lying between them. The CDR3 sequence: CASSLGLGQPQHF. CDR3 DNA sequence: TGCGCCAGCAGCTTGGGTCTGGGCCAGCCCCAGCATTTT.

The chain uses TRBV28 and TRBJ1-2; D gene uncertain. From germline, CDR1 is MDHEN and CDR2 SYDVKM. V was trimmed by 4 bases and J by 7 bases, leaving 7 bases between them. This CDR3 is 11 amino acids long. CDR3 sequence: CASSSSVGYTF. CDR3 DNA: TGTGCCAGCAGTTCGAGTGTTGGCTACACCTTC.

The chain links TRBV7-2 to TRBJ2-1, with D perhaps matching TRBD2 (6 bases). Germline values: CDR1 SGHTA, CDR2 FQGNSA. The V end lost 0 bases, the J end lost 5 bases, and 11 bases lay between the germline ends. The CDR3 spans 15 residues. The CDR3 sequence is CASSLAGGRNNEQFF. The CDR3, as DNA: TGTGCCAGCAGCTTAGCGGGAGGACGTAACAATGAGCAGTTCTTC.

A single count supports this clone. The same CDR3 also results from other DNA sequences found in this sample. V is TRBV7-2 and J is TRBJ1-3, with D perhaps matching TRBD1 (6 bases). This CDR3 has 14 residues. Looked up from germline, CDR1 is SGHTA and CDR2 is FQGNSA. V was trimmed by 2 bases and J by 3 bases, leaving 8 bases between them. CDR3 in DNA: TGTGCCAGCAGCTTACAGGGGAGTGGAAACACCATATATTTT. Encoded protein: CASSLQGSGNTIYF.

This clone came up a few times. This chain joins TRBV6-5 and TRBJ2-3; possible D gene TRBD1, 6 bases. Trimming pared 5 bases from V and 3 bases from J, leaving 15 bases between. The CDR3 has 15 residues. Germline V gives CDR1 MNHEY, CDR2 SVGAGI. The CDR3 reads CASSQLRGRTDTQYF. CDR3 coding DNA: TGTGCCAGCAGTCAGCTCAGGGGTAGGACAGATACGCAGTATTTT.

This clone was found once. The V call is TRBV5-3, the J call TRBJ2-2; a weak D match, TRBD1 (5 bases). TRBV5-3 is an ORF; its function is uncertain. The CDR3 runs to 14 residues. V lost 4 bases and J 4 bases, leaving 11 bases between the germline ends. The CDR3 spells CARSLTDPTGELFF. The CDR3 DNA follows: TGTGCCAGAAGCCTGACAGATCCCACCGGGGAGCTGTTTTTT.

V gene TRBV6-4 combines with J gene TRBJ2-1; 10 nucleotides agree with TRBD2. V gave up 2 bases and J gave up 4 bases; unmatched junction bases: 2. The germline V gene encodes CDR1 MRHNA and CDR2 SNTAGT. There are 15 residues in the CDR3. DNA for the CDR3: TGTGCCAGCAGTGACGAAGCGGGAGGGTACAATGAGCAGTTCTTC. Its translation is CASSDEAGGYNEQFF.

The chain carries TRBV5-1 and TRBJ1-1; 8 bases match TRBD1. V shed 4 bases and J 1 base; nucleotides not matched to a gene: 6. CDR1 is SGHRS, CDR2 YFSETQ, per germline. This CDR3 is 15 amino acids long. The CDR3 region has the DNA TGCGCCAGCAGCCCCGCCGGGACAGGGAACACTGAAGCTTTCTTT. Amino acid sequence: CASSPAGTGNTEAFF.

This clone was observed once. V gene TRBV6-5 combines with J gene TRBJ2-7; 7 bases fit TRBD1. Germline CDR1 and CDR2: MNHEY and SVGAGI. With 4 bases clipped from V and 0 bases from J, the junction kept 9 bases outside the gene matches. This CDR3 has 16 amino acids. As DNA, the CDR3 is TGTGCCAGCAGTTTTATCCGACAGGGCAGCTCCTACGAGCAGTACTTC. It encodes CASSFIRQGSSYEQYF.

This chain connects TRBV27 to TRBJ2-1; TRBD2 is a possible D gene (5 bases). Germline V gives CDR1 MNHEY, CDR2 SMNVEV (reference sequence). Trimming removed 6 bases at V and 5 bases at J, with 17 bases between. This CDR3 has 15 amino acids. CDR3 residues: CASRSRDHPDNEQFF. CDR3 nucleotide sequence: TGTGCCAGCAGGAGCCGGGATCACCCGGACAATGAGCAGTTCTTC.